This TCR beta chain was retrieved from a study of Ad26.COV2.S vaccination and SARS-CoV-2 variants (dated by TCRdb to about 2021). About the full investigation: Donors in the vaccine arm were drawn from COV1001, a phase I-IIa trial of Ad26.COV2.S in healthy adults that was multicentre, randomized, double-blind and placebo-controlled. Participants in the trial were split at random into five groups of five each, receiving low-dose or high-dose Ad26.COV2.S once or twice, or else placebo on both occasions. Sequencing of the TCRbeta repertoire served to evaluate the specificity and breadth of SARS-CoV-2-reactive T cell receptors following Ad26.COV2.S vaccination. Ad26.COV2.S was administered intramuscularly at 5 x 10^10 or 1 x 10^11 viral particles, either as a single shot or as two shots given 56 days apart. Throughout the experiments and outcome assessment, investigators stayed blinded to trial group allocation. A total of roughly 30 samples were included in the TCR-sequenced set, comprising 19 Ad26.COV2.S vaccine recipients, 5 placebo recipients and 8 SARS-CoV-2 convalescent individuals. Results and caveats for the whole study, not just this receptor: The study was not powered for comparison of responses between vaccine doses or regimens. It was noted by the authors that total T cell responses may have been underestimated by the TCR breadth and depth analyses. Vaccine and placebo recipients had comparable non-spike TCR breadth, which fits with the vaccine containing only spike. After vaccination, spike-specific CD8+ and CD4+ T cell responses were reported to show substantial breadth. Higher spike-specific TCR breadth was observed in Ad26.COV2.S recipients than in placebo recipients (P = 0.0014).

The sample's treatment or condition label, decoded: some 19 received Ad26.COV2.S at low or high dose, single or two shots; several received placebo; per-sample allocation not given. Repertoires of vaccine and placebo recipients were sequenced from samples collected on day 63 after the first injection. Cohort 1b enrolled around 23 adults aged 18-55 years at a single site in Boston, USA, between 29 July and 7 August 2020. Ad26.COV2.S was a replication-incompetent adenovirus type 26 vector expressing a prefusion-stabilized SARS-CoV-2 spike protein from the original Wuhan strain. The immunoSEQ Assay was the method used to sequence TCRbeta CDR3 regions. After extraction, genomic DNA underwent amplification by bias-controlled multiplex PCR, followed by high-throughput sequencing. The study's own analysis went as follows. Collapsing and filtering of sequences were performed to quantify the absolute abundance of each unique TCRbeta CDR3 region. T cell fraction was estimated by normalizing TCRbeta template counts to usable DNA, which was measured by amplifying reference genes present in all nucleated cells. Repertoire TCRs were annotated as SARS-CoV-2-specific by exact matching of V gene, CDR3 amino acid sequence and J gene to a known reactive TCR set. MIRA supplied the reference SARS-CoV-2 TCR set, which was filtered for enrichment in COVID-19-positive ImmuneCODE repertoires so that public or cross-reactive TCRs were removed. Drawing on the MIRA antigens, annotated TCRs were analysed further at the level of specific ORF or position within ORF. Depth was the summed frequency of annotated unique rearrangements, while breadth was defined as annotated unique rearrangements over total unique productive rearrangements. Two-sided Wilcoxon rank-sum tests were used to compare TCR breadth between groups. TCRdb carries this immuneACCESS record with in-frame sequences only. Its versions omit some clonotypes, under half of them owing to an unresolved V gene in the studies checked, with the rest unexplained. That table supplies the V and J calls and clone size; D and trimming were determined from the DNA. Counted in this sample were under 400,000 clones; over 75% of them appeared once. The ten biggest clones cover around 3.6% of the sample.

As to this clone: The specificity of this receptor is unknown. Base qualities are not provided; no much larger clone lies one nucleotide away.

The germline V gene (reference sequence) gives CDR1 as LNHNV and CDR2 as YYDKDF. The CDR3 measures 15 amino acids from cysteine to phenylalanine. The retained sequence is limited to the CDR3, 45 bases, with the frame set at the first base. Cut back by 3 bases and 0 bases, the V and J ends lie 11 bases apart. The input for sequencing was peripheral blood, taken in a trial of Ad26.COV2.S vaccine versus placebo. Here the chain combines TRBV15 and TRBJ1-1, with the D gene not confidently named. This TCR was recovered from a person aged 18-60 years who received the Ad26.COV2.S COVID-19 vaccine or a placebo. The DNA sequence is TGTGCCACCAGCAGCGAAGGGCTCATGAACACTGAAGCTTTCTTT. Translated, this gives CATSSEGLMNTEAFF.